This T cell receptor beta chain was retrieved from a study of cytomegalovirus exposure and HLA in healthy donors (dated by TCRdb to about 2017). In the study overall: An earlier analysis of about 560 of the donors reported around 280 Gb of sequence data and 90 million to 120 million unique TCR beta sequences obtained from some 200 million T cells. An early release that covered approximately 600 HLA-typed donors contained approximately 300 gigabases of sequencing data and 75 million to 100 million unique TCR sequences. Of the roughly 430 genotyped donors, 65% to 90% fell in the genetic ancestry cluster associated with self-reported Caucasian donors. The study aimed to test whether cataloging public T cell receptors could reveal signatures of past pathogen exposure. Using immunosequencing, the study profiled T cell repertoires from some 670 subjects and related those repertoires to cytomegalovirus serostatus. Along with the roughly 670-subject first cohort, a separate validation cohort of more than 90 different subjects was used. To predict cytomegalovirus infection status, the study brought together high-throughput TCR immunosequencing, statistical association of individual TCRs with disease status, and machine learning. A later analysis re-analyzed previously published TCR beta repertoires from approximately 670 donors and added high-resolution HLA genotyping to study TCR occurrence patterns. Rather than using new phenotypic data, the later analysis identified candidate immune exposures from TCR beta sequences and from how often those sequences occurred across donors. An earlier analysis of 500 to 650 of the donors applied high-throughput TCR beta sequencing to assess whether each TCR beta V gene segment acted as functional or pseudogenic. Donor age, sex, ethnicity and CMV serostatus were compiled together with the repertoire data. A later genetic analysis took genome-wide SNP genotypes for 398 of the 666 donors and used that subset as a discovery cohort. Every discovery cohort repertoire had been produced on one sequencing platform. Both class I and class II loci were covered by HLA typing, at four-digit resolution. Typing coverage differed by locus: A, B, C, DRB1 and DQB1 were typed in roughly 629-640 donors, DQA1 in roughly 500, DPA1 in 600 to 610, and DPB1 in roughly 470. Four or five DR-DQ haplotypes were handled as single units for association and clustering because linkage in the cohort was strong. Among 300 to 500 genotyped donors of the cohort, an average of around 220,000 unique TCR beta nucleotide sequences was sequenced per donor, of which 15% to 20% were non-productive. The research as a whole found: A further reported finding was that TCR beta sequences accurately predicted the HLA-A and HLA-B alleles for most subjects in the first cohort. According to a later analysis, TCR association rates differed among HLA loci, with DRB1 alleles showing the most associated TCRs and HLA-C alleles showing the fewest. In this cohort, only TCR beta chains were sequenced, and detectable features were limited by the absence of alpha or paired-chain data. According to the authors, the approach could potentially be generalized to other disease states and immunological phenotypes. In a later genetic analysis, fewer N-insertions in productive TCRs were reported among donors in an Asian-associated ancestry cluster than the approximately 710-donor mean. Most CMV-associated TCR beta chains appeared to be HLA-restricted in a later analysis, and the HLA associations seemed to be driven largely by CMV exposure. The 87-base-pair reads could not distinguish some IMGT-functional V segments, including TRBV6-2 and TRBV6-3, so those segments were excluded. Assigning TCR associations to individual alleles was difficult when HLA alleles, especially DR and DQ, strongly co-occurred. HLA typing was unavailable for some donors at each locus, so association tests used only the typed subset. A later genetic analysis associated a missense DCLRE1C variant with V-gene and J-gene trimming of TCR beta chains, and an independent cohort replicated the association. Because counts were too low, 15 or so rarely observed V segments, including chromosome 9 orphons, were excluded from the earlier analysis of 500 to 700 of the donors. A later analysis found that HLA-associated TCR beta chains were more clonally expanded and had lower generation probabilities than equally common non-associated chains. Presence/absence analyses assumed roughly uniform sequencing depth across donors, an assumption that may not hold. Correlated functional status among segregating V segments might be attributable to linkage disequilibrium, but an unknown experimental factor could not be ruled out. A total of 150 or so TCR beta chains were listed by the study as associated with cytomegalovirus. The only immune exposure information available for the cohort was CMV serostatus. A few of the identified cytomegalovirus-associated TCR beta chains were confirmed in vitro to be specific for cytomegalovirus antigens. Across donors, most TCR sequences were observed very rarely, whereas some public TCRs were present in many individuals. A cluster of highly shared sequence variants was judged likely to represent a technical artifact of the sequencing pipeline. The classifier was reported to diagnose cytomegalovirus status with high specificity and sensitivity in both the original cohort and the validation cohort. Broadly in line with IMGT annotations, most TCR beta V segments showed up in productive rearrangements about 90% or about 30% of the time in an earlier analysis of 450 to 600 of the donors. According to a later analysis, parvovirus B19, influenza, CMV and Epstein-Barr virus appeared linked to several top co-occurrence clusters. At a false discovery rate of 0.05, a later analysis linked approximately 18,000 TCR beta sequences to specific HLA alleles.

The cohort consisted of some 730 healthy bone marrow donors. Cohort members were all nominally healthy when sampled, although unrecorded immune exposures were likely present. The donor was CMV seronegative and was included in the group of several hundred seronegative cohort members. A peripheral blood sample was provided by each donor, and peripheral blood mononuclear cells were used for TCR beta sequencing. Genomic DNA extraction from the blood cell samples was performed with the Qiagen DNeasy Blood Extraction Kit. The library relied on the immunoSEQ multiplex PCR assay. A mixture of 60 forward primers for TCR Vbeta segments and 13 reverse primers for TCR Jbeta segments was used in the multiplex PCR. Amplification of the CDR3 region of rearranged TCR beta genes was performed with a multiplex PCR assay on genomic DNA. The Illumina HiSeq System was used to sequence the amplified TCR beta libraries as 87-base-pair reads. Regarding the original processing steps: A later analysis counted approximately 74 million unique TCR beta chains across the 550 to 700 repertoires, and 9.5 million to 11 million of these chains were shared by at least two donors. Raw reads were error-corrected and collapsed into unique sequences by a nearest-neighbor algorithm in which closely related sequences were merged to remove PCR and sequencing errors. Alignment of CDR3 sequences to IMGT reference sequences was used to assign V, D and J gene segments. Each retained sequence needed at least a six-nucleotide match to both a V gene segment and a J gene segment. Rearrangements were called productive when the CDR3 lacked stop codons and stayed in frame with V and J; all others were non-productive. CDR3 was defined by IMGT convention, running from the second conserved V-encoded cysteine to the conserved J-encoded phenylalanine. Sequences without an unambiguous match to a single V gene segment were excluded from the earlier analysis of about 630 of the donors. In an earlier analysis of several hundred of the donors, a V segment was called functional when productive rearrangements were above 56.7%, and segregating when the standard deviation between donors exceeded 5%. To diagnose cytomegalovirus status from the catalog of TCR beta chain sequences, a statistical classification framework was built. In a later analysis, V and J genes were assigned by comparing TCR nucleotide sequences against IMGT/GENE-DB human TR gene sequences. The TCRdist pipeline was used in a later analysis to assign CDR3 sequences and most-parsimonious VDJ recombination scenarios. In a later analysis, each TCR beta chain was defined by its CDR3 amino acid sequence together with its V-gene family, and reads lacking a unique V-gene family were excluded. To address suspected cross-contamination and a sequencing artifact, a later analysis removed several hundred highly shared, low-generation-probability nucleotide sequences. A later analysis calculated a clonal expansion index for each public chain from normalized within-repertoire ranks of inferred template counts. Generation probabilities in a later analysis came from a VDJ recombination model fitted to out-of-frame rearrangements, and those results were checked against IGoR. A later analysis scored TCR-TCR, TCR-HLA and TCR-CMV co-occurrence with hypergeometric tests, applying a repertoire-size bias correction to TCR pairs. False discovery rates were estimated in a later analysis by permuting HLA or CMV assignments 20 times. In a later analysis, co-occurring TCRs were grouped using DBSCAN, and TCRdist sequence similarity was added for clustering within HLA-allele-positive subsets. Repertoires with fewer than 30,000 or more than 120,000 public chains, plus five repertoires with anomalous nucleotide sharing, were excluded from co-occurrence clustering. The table was pulled from immuneACCESS by TCRdb, which kept in-frame rearrangements only. Such tables lose some clones; where checked, under half of the loss comes from unresolved V genes, and the rest has no known cause. For V, J and clone size, that table is used; D and trimming come from the DNA. For this sample the table gives fewer than 250,000 clones, of which 75% to 80% were detected only once. About 2% of the sample comes from the top ten.

The CDR3 contains 13 residues, cysteine and phenylalanine counted. CDR3 DNA only is kept here, 39 bases in frame from base 1. V ends up 8 bases short and J 1 base short, with an unmatched junction base count of 2. CDR1 and CDR2, looked up from the germline V gene, are KGHSH and LQKENI. On this clone itself: Its antigen remains undetermined. The record has no base qualities; no much larger clone is one base away.

The receptor was derived from a male donor in good health and CMV-seronegative. The material sequenced was PBMCs. The sequence links TRBV18 to TRBJ1-1, with 9 bases matching TRBD1. The CDR3 is CASRGQGNTEAFF. The nucleotides read TGTGCCAGCCGGGGACAGGGGAACACTGAAGCTTTCTTT.